Reported below is one T cell receptor (beta chain). This clonotype has a count of ten or more. Its specific antigen is unknown. Qualities for individual bases were not recorded, and no much larger clone is one base off. This entry is derived from a study of T cell repertoires in cytomegalovirus infection (dated by TCRdb to between 2018 and 2021). Background on the whole study: Because public TCR beta signatures pointed to carriage of CMV infection together with the matching HLA type, the HLA type of each donor mattered for the analysis.

Results the study describes overall, beyond this receptor: The ex vivo response was dominated by HLA-C-restricted CMV-specific TCR beta clonotypes, and the single most frequent clonotype in two of eight donors was supplied by these HLA-C-restricted clonotypes. In both this cohort and an independent cohort of some 380 donors, the cumulative frequency of public TCR beta family members distinguished carriers of CMV infection plus the relevant HLA type.

The CDR3, cysteine through phenylalanine, is 16 amino acids long. The DNA shown is the 48-base CDR3, in frame from base 1. CDR1 and CDR2, looked up from the germline V gene, are SGHTA and FQGNSA. V lost 0 bases and J lost 8 bases, and the count of bases not matched to a germline gene is 6. Sequencing was performed on an Illumina HiSeq 1500. TCRdb trimmed the raw reads at Q25, called clones with MiXCR and kept productive beta chains. Each record represents a unique CDR3 protein, reported with the most common genes and DNA among its rows. The sample table contains 150,000 to 200,000 distinct CDR3 sequences; only one count was recorded for 28% of them. The top ten hold approximately 30% of the sample.

Recombination linked TRBV7-2 to TRBJ1-6, with 8 middle bases fitting TRBD1. Sequencing used PBMCs. The sequence derives from a human donor in good health (CMV status not recorded). Some clones in this sample may be carry-over from other donors' samples. This receptor carries the CDR3 CASSLAGTGADSPLHF. The nucleotide sequence is given as TGTGCCAGCAGCTTAGCAGGGACAGGAGCCGATTCACCCCTCCACTTT.